A selection of T cell receptor beta chains follows, all from one sample in a study of vaccination and CD4 T cells after COVID-19. MiXCR was run by TCRdb on the PCR reads, yielding one entry per CDR3 protein. The profile covers about 11,000 distinct CDR3 sequences, with around 30% appearing a single time and under 25% taken by the ten largest. No antigen has been identified for these receptors. Sequencing used CD4+ T cells from blood, cultured in vitro. The receptors stem from a human donor in good health. CDR3s include the opening cysteine and the closing phenylalanine or tryptophan. Each record gives: V gene, clone size, CDR3 length, D gene, J gene, CDR3 DNA, CDR3 protein. The D gene is left open where the match is weak. For some rows the clone size is stated as once, few or many, or as a class when expanded; others skip it.

v_gene: TRBV6-4; abundance: NA; len: 17; d_gene: NA; j_gene: TRBJ2-3; CDR3nt: TGTGCCAGCAGTGGTCCCGGGACACGGTCCGGCACAGATACGCAGTATTTT; CDR3aa: CASSGPGTRSGTDTQYF
v_gene: TRBV7-9; abundance: NA; len: 18; d_gene: TRBD1; j_gene: TRBJ1-5; CDR3nt: TGTGCCAGCAGCTTAAACCTACAGGGGGGGGCTAGCAATCAGCCCCAGCATTTT; CDR3aa: CASSLNLQGGASNQPQHF
v_gene: TRBV7-2; abundance: NA; len: 14; d_gene: TRBD2; j_gene: TRBJ2-4; CDR3nt: TGTGCCAGCAGCGAGAGGACTAGCGGAAACATTCAGTACTTC; CDR3aa: CASSERTSGNIQYF
v_gene: TRBV11-3; abundance: NA; len: 14; d_gene: NA; j_gene: TRBJ2-7; CDR3nt: TGTGCCAGCAGCTTAGACGGGAGTCTCTACGAGCAGTACTTC; CDR3aa: CASSLDGSLYEQYF
v_gene: TRBV27; abundance: few; len: 12; d_gene: NA; j_gene: TRBJ2-7; CDR3nt: TGTGCCACCCGGACAGACCATTACGAGCAGTACTTC; CDR3aa: CATRTDHYEQYF
v_gene: TRBV7-3; abundance: NA; len: 15; d_gene: NA; j_gene: TRBJ2-1; CDR3nt: TGTGCCAGCAGCTTAACCCGGGAACCGGGCAATGAGCAGTTCTTC; CDR3aa: CASSLTREPGNEQFF
v_gene: TRBV24-1; abundance: medium-sized; len: 13; d_gene: NA; j_gene: TRBJ1-1; CDR3nt: TGTGCCACCAGTGACCCCGGACGGTCTGAAGCTTTCTTT; CDR3aa: CATSDPGRSEAFF
v_gene: TRBV28; abundance: NA; len: 17; d_gene: NA; j_gene: TRBJ1-5; CDR3nt: TGTGCCAGCAGTCGGACCGGGACCCCTTATAGCAATCAGCCCCAGCATTTT; CDR3aa: CASSRTGTPYSNQPQHF
v_gene: TRBV7-9; abundance: few; len: 15; d_gene: TRBD1; j_gene: TRBJ1-1; CDR3nt: TGTGCCAGCAGCGCCCTGGACAGGGGGGGCACTGAAGCTTTCTTT; CDR3aa: CASSALDRGGTEAFF
v_gene: TRBV6-5; abundance: NA; len: 17; d_gene: TRBD1; j_gene: TRBJ1-5; CDR3nt: TGTGCCAGCCGTTACTCATCACAGGGGGCAGGGAATCAGCCCCAGCATTTT; CDR3aa: CASRYSSQGAGNQPQHF
v_gene: TRBV5-1; abundance: NA; len: 17; d_gene: NA; j_gene: TRBJ2-6; CDR3nt: TGCGCCAGCAGCTCCGGGACACCACTGGGAGGGGCCAACGTCCTGACTTTC; CDR3aa: CASSSGTPLGGANVLTF
v_gene: TRBV10-3; abundance: NA; len: 14; d_gene: TRBD2; j_gene: TRBJ2-2; CDR3nt: TGTGCCATCAGTGGACTAGCGGGCACCGGGGAGCTGTTTTTT; CDR3aa: CAISGLAGTGELFF
v_gene: TRBV4-3; abundance: NA; len: 16; d_gene: TRBD1; j_gene: TRBJ1-2; CDR3nt: TGCGCCAGCAGTTCAGGTGCCCGGACAGGAGGCTATGGCTACACCTTC; CDR3aa: CASSSGARTGGYGYTF
v_gene: TRBV7-6; abundance: NA; len: 15; d_gene: TRBD2; j_gene: TRBJ2-5; CDR3nt: TGTGCCAGCAGCCCCCTACTAGCGGGAGAGGGGACCCAGTACTTC; CDR3aa: CASSPLLAGEGTQYF
v_gene: TRBV28; abundance: few; len: 15; d_gene: TRBD1; j_gene: TRBJ1-1; CDR3nt: TGTGCCAGCAGTCAACCCGGACAGGGGGACACTGAAGCTTTCTTT; CDR3aa: CASSQPGQGDTEAFF
v_gene: TRBV4-2; abundance: NA; len: 14; d_gene: NA; j_gene: TRBJ1-1; CDR3nt: TGTGCCAGCAGCCCCCATGGGGGTGGCACTGAAGCTTTCTTT; CDR3aa: CASSPHGGGTEAFF
v_gene: TRBV6-1; abundance: few; len: 15; d_gene: NA; j_gene: TRBJ2-2; CDR3nt: TGTGCCACCCATACGGTCGGAGGGGGCCCCGGGGAGCTGTTTTTT; CDR3aa: CATHTVGGGPGELFF
v_gene: TRBV7-6; abundance: few; len: 16; d_gene: TRBD2; j_gene: TRBJ2-5; CDR3nt: TGTGCCAGCAGCTTAGCACTAGCGGGAGCGCGGGAGACCCAGTACTTC; CDR3aa: CASSLALAGARETQYF
v_gene: TRBV20-1; abundance: NA; len: 14; d_gene: NA; j_gene: TRBJ2-1; CDR3nt: TGCAGTGCTTGGACACCCACGTCCTACAATGAGCAGTTCTTC; CDR3aa: CSAWTPTSYNEQFF
v_gene: TRBV28; abundance: NA; len: 14; d_gene: TRBD2; j_gene: TRBJ2-7; CDR3nt: TGTGCCAGCAGTTACGGGGGAGGGTCCTACGAGCAGTACTTC; CDR3aa: CASSYGGGSYEQYF
v_gene: TRBV5-4; abundance: NA; len: 17; d_gene: NA; j_gene: TRBJ2-5; CDR3nt: TGTGCCAGCAGCGGGGGGACACCTCTTTGGGGAGGAGAGACCCAGTACTTC; CDR3aa: CASSGGTPLWGGETQYF
v_gene: TRBV19; abundance: few; len: 14; d_gene: TRBD1; j_gene: TRBJ2-2; CDR3nt: TGTGCCAGCGCCGGGACAGGGGTTGTCGGGGAGCTGTTTTTT; CDR3aa: CASAGTGVVGELFF